This T cell receptor beta chain was retrieved from a study of early T cells in non-severe SARS-CoV-2 infection. The TCR library protocol attached unique molecular identifiers to the individual cDNA molecules. TCRdb independently ran MiXCR on the 5' RACE reads; one entry per CDR3 protein. The repertoire includes 24,000 or so distinct CDR3 sequences, 4% to 4.5% of them detected once, and 4.4% sits in the top ten. The CDR3 contains 12 residues. Germline CDR1 SEHNR, CDR2 FQNEAQ (reference sequence). The V and J ends lost 2 bases and 12 bases respectively, with 10 bases between them. General observations from the study: Lookups in VDJdb leaned toward anti-spike CD8 responses and missed private and CD4 specificities.

This clonotype was observed many times. Its antigen is unknown. The gene calls are TRBV7-9 and TRBJ1-4; tentatively, D is TRBD1 (6 bases). Sequenced material: whole blood. This sequence was found in an adult who was a healthcare worker with PCR-confirmed SARS-CoV-2 infection or an uninfected control (not recorded which). The CDR3 DNA reads as TGTGCCAGCAGCTTACAGGGGATGGAACTGTTTTTT. Protein product: CASSLQGMELFF.